This T cell receptor (beta chain) was sequenced for a study of shared clonotypes between healthy human individuals. Study observations and caveats: An effect of sequencing depth on clonotype sharing among donors was expected. Naive subsets generally exceeded memory subsets in estimated richness.

Sequencing used immunoSEQ multiplex PCR; TCRdb keeps in-frame clones, though not all of them. The sample carries about 2.1 million clones, about 92% recorded once. As defined, naive CD8 cells were CD45RO-negative and positively selected for CCR7, with terminally differentiated effector memory CD45RA+ cells excluded. Adult donors, all healthy and HIV-negative, had no recent acute infections or vaccinations. Every donor, a Caucasian adult, lived in Nashville, Tennessee. With regard to this clone: Its specificity is unknown.

CDR1 SNHLY and CDR2 FYNNEI come from the germline V gene. CDR3 length equals 16 residues. Trimming took off 7 bases at V and 2 bases at J, with 20 bases between the two ends. V gene TRBV2 combines with J gene TRBJ1-1; possible D gene TRBD1, 5 bases. This TCR came from a man younger than 35 in good health. Some clones in this sample may be carry-over from other donors' samples. What was sequenced was naive CD8+ T cells from PBMCs. CDR3 residues: CASTRSTGLANTEAFF. The DNA of the CDR3 is TGTGCCAGCACACGTAGCACGGGACTCGCAAACACTGAAGCTTTCTTT.